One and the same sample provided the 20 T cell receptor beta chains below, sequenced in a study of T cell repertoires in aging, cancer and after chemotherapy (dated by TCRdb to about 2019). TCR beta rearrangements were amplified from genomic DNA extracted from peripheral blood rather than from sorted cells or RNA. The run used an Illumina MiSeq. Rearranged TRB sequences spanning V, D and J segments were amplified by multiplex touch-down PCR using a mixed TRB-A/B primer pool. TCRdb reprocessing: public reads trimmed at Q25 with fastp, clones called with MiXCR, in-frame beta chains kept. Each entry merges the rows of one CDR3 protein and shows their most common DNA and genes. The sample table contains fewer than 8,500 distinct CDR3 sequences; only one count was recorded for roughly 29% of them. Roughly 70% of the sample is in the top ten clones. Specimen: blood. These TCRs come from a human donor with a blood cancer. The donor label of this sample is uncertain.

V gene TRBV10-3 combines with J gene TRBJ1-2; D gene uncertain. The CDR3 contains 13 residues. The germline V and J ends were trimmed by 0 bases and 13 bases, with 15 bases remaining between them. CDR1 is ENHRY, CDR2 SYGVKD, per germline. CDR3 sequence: CAISESSSATSTF. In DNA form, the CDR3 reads TGTGCCATCAGTGAGTCGAGTTCTGCAACGAGCACCTTC.

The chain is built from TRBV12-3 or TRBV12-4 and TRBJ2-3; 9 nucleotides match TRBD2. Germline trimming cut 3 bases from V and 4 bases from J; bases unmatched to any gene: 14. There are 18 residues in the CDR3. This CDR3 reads CASSFQERGAQIADTQYF. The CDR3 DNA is TGTGCCAGCAGTTTTCAGGAGCGGGGGGCGCAAATCGCAGATACGCAGTATTTT.

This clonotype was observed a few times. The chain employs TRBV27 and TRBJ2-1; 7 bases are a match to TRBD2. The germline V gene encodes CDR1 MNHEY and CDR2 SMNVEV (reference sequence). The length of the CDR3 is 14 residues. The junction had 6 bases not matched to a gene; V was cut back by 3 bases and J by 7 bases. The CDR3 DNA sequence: TGTGCCAGCAGTTTTTTTGGGGGGGAAAATGAGCAGTTCTTC. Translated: CASSFFGGENEQFF.

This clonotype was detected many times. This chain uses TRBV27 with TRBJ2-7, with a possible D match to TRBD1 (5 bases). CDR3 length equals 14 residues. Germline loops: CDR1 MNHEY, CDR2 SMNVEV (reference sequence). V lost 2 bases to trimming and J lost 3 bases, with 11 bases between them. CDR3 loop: CASSLQGAYYEQYF. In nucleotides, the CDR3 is TGTGCCAGCAGTTTACAGGGCGCCTACTACGAGCAGTACTTC.

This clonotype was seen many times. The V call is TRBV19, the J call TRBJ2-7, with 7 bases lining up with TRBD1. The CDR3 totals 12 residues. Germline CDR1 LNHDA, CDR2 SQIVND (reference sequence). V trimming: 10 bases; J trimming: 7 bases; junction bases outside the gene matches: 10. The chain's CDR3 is CATGHRGTEQYF. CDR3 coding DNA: TGTGCCACCGGGCACAGGGGTACGGAGCAGTACTTC.

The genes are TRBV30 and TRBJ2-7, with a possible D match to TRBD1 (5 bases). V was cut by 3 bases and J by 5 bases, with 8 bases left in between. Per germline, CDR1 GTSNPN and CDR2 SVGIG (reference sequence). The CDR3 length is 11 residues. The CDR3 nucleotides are TGTGCCTGGAGAAGGGGCGACGAGCAGTACTTC. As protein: CAWRRGDEQYF.

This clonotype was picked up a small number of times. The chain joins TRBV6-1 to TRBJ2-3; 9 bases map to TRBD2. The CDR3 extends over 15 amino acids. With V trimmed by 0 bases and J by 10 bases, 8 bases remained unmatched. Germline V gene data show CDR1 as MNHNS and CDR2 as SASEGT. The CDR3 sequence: CASSEADGTSFPQYF. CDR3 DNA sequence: TGTGCCAGCAGTGAAGCGGATGGGACTAGCTTTCCGCAGTATTTT.

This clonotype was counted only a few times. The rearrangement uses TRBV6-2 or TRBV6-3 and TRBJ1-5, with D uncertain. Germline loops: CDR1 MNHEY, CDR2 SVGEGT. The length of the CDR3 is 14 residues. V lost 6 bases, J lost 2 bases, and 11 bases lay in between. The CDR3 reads CASRGRGGNQPQHF. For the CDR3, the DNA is TGTGCCAGCAGAGGGCGCGGTGGCAATCAGCCCCAGCATTTT.

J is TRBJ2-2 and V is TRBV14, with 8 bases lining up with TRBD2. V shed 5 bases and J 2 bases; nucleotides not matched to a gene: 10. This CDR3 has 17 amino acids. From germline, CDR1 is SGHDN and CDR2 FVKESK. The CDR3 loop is CASSFRRGASNTGELFF. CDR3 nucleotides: TGTGCCAGCAGCTTCAGGCGGGGGGCAAGTAACACCGGGGAGCTGTTTTTT.

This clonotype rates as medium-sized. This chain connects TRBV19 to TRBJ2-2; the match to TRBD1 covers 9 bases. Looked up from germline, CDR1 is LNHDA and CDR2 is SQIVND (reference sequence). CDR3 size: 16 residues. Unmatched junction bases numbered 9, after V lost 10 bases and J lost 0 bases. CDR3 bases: TGTGCCACCTACCCCGGGACAGGGACGAACACCGGGGAGCTGTTTTTT. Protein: CATYPGTGTNTGELFF.

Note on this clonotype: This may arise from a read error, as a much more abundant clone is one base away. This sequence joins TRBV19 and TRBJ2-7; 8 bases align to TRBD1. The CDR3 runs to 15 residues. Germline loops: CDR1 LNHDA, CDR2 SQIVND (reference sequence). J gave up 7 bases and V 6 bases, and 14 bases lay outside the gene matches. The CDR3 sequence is CASRLQGAQRNEQYF. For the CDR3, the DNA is TGTGCCAGTAGATTGCAGGGGGCGCAGCGCAATGAGCAGTACTTC.

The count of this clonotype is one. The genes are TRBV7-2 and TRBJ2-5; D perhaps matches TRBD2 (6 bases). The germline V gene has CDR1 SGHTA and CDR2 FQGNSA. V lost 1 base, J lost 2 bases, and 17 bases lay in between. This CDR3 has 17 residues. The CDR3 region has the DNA TGTGCCAGCAGCTTAGATGGCTATGGGGGGACGCAAGAGACCCAGTACTTC. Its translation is CASSLDGYGGTQETQYF.

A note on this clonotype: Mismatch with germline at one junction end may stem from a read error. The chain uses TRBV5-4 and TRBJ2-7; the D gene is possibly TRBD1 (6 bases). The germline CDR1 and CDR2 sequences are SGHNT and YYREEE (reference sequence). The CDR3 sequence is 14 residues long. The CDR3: CASSLEQGSYEKYF. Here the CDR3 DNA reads TGTGCCAGCAGCTTGGAACAGGGAAGTTACGAGAAGTACTTC. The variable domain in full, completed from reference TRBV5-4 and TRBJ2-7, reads ETGVTQSPTHLIKTRGQQVTLRCSSQSGHNTVSWYQQALGQGPQFIFQYYREEENGRGNFPPRFSGLQFPNYSSELNVNALELDDSALYLCASSLEQGSYEKYFGPGTRLTVT.

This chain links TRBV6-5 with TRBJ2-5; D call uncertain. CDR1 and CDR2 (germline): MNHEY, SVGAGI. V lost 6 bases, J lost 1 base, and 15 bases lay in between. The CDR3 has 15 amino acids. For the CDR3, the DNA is TGTGCCAGCAGCCGCTCCCCCGGGCTCCAAGAGACCCAGTACTTC. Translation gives CASSRSPGLQETQYF.

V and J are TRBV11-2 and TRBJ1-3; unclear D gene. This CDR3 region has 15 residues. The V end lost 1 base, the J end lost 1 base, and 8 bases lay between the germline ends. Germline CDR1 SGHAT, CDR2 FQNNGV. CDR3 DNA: TGTGCCAGCAGCTTAGCTTCGTCATCTGGAAACACCATATATTTT. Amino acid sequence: CASSLASSSGNTIYF.

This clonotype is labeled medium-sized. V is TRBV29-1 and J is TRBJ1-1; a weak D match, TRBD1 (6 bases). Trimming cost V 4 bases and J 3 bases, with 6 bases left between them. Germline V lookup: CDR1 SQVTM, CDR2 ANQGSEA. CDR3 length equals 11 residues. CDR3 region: CSVGGHTEAFF. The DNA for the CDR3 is TGCAGCGTTGGGGGGCACACTGAAGCTTTCTTT.

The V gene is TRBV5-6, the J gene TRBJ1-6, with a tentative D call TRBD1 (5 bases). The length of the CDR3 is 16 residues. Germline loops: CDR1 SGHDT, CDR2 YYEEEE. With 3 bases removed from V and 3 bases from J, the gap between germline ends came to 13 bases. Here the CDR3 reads CASSWGDSRYNSPLHF. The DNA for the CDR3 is TGTGCCAGCAGCTGGGGGGACTCCCGCTATAATTCACCCCTCCACTTT.

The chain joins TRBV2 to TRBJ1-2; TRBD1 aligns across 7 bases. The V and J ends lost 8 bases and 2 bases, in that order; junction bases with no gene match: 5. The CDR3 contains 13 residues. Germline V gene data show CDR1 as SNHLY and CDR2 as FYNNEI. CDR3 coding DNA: TGTGCCAGCTCTGGGGACAGCAACTATGGCTACACCTTC. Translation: CASSGDSNYGYTF.

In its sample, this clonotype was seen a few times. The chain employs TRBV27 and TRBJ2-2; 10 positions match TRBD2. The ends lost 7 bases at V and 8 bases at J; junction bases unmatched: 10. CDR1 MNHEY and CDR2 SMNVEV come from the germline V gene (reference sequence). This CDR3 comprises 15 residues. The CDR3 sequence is CASTPAGGSTGELFF. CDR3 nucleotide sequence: TGTGCCAGCACCCCAGCGGGGGGGTCCACTGGGGAGCTGTTTTTT.

The CDR3 DNA reads as TGTGCCAGCAGCCGACAGGACAGGGGGCTCGGTGATCAGCCCCAGCATTTT. Residues: CASSRQDRGLGDQPQHF. The chain is built from TRBV5-5 and TRBJ1-5; 11 bases agree with TRBD1. The junction had 11 bases not matched to a gene; V was cut back by 4 bases and J by 5 bases. The germline V gene encodes CDR1 SGHKS and CDR2 YYEKEE (reference sequence). The CDR3 runs to 17 residues.